These 3 T cell receptor beta chains were sequenced from one sample in a study of regulatory dendritic cells for organ transplantation (dated by TCRdb to about 2017). No cognate antigen is known for these TCRs. The library was produced with the immunoSEQ multiplex PCR assay. The source is immuneACCESS, and TCRdb retained only in-frame sequences with V and J called. Part of the clones is not carried over; for the studies checked, unresolved V genes explain less than half of this, and the remainder is unexplained. The sample includes approximately 12,000 clones, with roughly 91% observed a single time. About 0.21% of the sample goes to the ten largest clones. Sorted T cell subsets were CFSE-labeled and co-cultured for 4 to 5 days with allogeneic regulatory or mature dendritic cells at a 1:10 DC:T ratio. The specimen was naive CD8+ T cells from blood cultured with regulatory dendritic cells. The intended sense of this specimen's cell subset or site label: CD45RA+ naive T cells. The receptors here all came from a human donor in good health.

The V and J genes are TRBV19 and TRBJ1-5; D possibly corresponds to TRBD1 (6 bases). Looked up from germline, CDR1 is LNHDA and CDR2 is SQIVND (reference sequence). CDR3 length equals 13 residues. V was trimmed by 6 bases and J by 5 bases, leaving 11 bases between them. CDR3 sequence reads: CASRQGGHQPQHF. CDR3 DNA sequence: TGTGCCAGTAGACAGGGAGGGCATCAGCCCCAGCATTTT.

V gene TRBV15 combines with J gene TRBJ1-4; 8 bases fit TRBD1. Germline CDR1 reads LNHNV; CDR2 reads YYDKDF (reference sequence). J was trimmed by 5 bases and V by 3 bases; bases with no gene match: 8. This CDR3 spans 16 amino acids. DNA of the CDR3: TGTGCCACCAGCAGGATTCAGGGACAGGAAAATGAAAAACTGTTTTTT. Amino acids: CATSRIQGQENEKLFF.

The J gene is TRBJ2-1, the V gene TRBV19; D is unclear. CDR1 is LNHDA and CDR2 is SQIVND in the germline V gene (reference sequence). V lost 4 bases and J lost 8, with 15 bases in between. The CDR3 length is 14 residues. The DNA for the CDR3 is TGTGCCAGTAGTACCCGCCGGCTGTTTGATGAGCAGTTCTTC. Translated: CASSTRRLFDEQFF.